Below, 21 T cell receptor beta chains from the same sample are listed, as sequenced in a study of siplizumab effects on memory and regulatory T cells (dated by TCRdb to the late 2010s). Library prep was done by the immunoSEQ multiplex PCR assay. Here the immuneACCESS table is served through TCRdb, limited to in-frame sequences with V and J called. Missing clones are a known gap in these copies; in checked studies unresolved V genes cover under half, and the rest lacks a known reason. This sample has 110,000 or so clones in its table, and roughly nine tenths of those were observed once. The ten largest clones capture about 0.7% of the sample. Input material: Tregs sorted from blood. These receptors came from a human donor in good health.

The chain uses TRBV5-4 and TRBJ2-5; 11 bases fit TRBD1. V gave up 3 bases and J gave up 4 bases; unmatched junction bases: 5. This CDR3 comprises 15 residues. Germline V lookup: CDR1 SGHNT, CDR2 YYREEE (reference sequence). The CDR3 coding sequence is TGTGCCAGCAGCTATGGACAGGGGGCAAGAGAGACCCAGTACTTC. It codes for CASSYGQGARETQYF.

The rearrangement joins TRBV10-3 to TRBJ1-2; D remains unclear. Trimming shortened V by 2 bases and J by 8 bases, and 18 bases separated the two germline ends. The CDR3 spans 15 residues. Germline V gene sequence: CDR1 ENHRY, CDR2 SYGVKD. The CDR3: CAISEERPGTRGYTF. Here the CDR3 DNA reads TGTGCCATCAGTGAGGAGCGTCCCGGTACGCGCGGCTACACCTTC.

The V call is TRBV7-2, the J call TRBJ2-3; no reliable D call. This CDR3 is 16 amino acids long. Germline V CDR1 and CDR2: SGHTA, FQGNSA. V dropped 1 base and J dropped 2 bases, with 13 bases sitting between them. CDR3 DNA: TGTGCCAGCAGCTTAGTTGTCCAAACGGTCACAGATACGCAGTATTTT. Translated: CASSLVVQTVTDTQYF.

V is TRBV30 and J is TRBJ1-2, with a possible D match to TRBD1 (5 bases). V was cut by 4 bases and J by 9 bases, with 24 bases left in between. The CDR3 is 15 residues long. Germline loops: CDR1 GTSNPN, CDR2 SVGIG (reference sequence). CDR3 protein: CAWKGPPGLKYSYTF. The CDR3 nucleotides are TGTGCCTGGAAGGGGCCGCCGGGACTGAAGTATAGCTACACCTTC.

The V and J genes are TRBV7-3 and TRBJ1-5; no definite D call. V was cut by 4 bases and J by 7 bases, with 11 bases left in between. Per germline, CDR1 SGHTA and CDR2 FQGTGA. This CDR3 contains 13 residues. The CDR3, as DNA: TGTGCCAGCAGCTCCGGTATGGGCCAGCCCCAGCATTTT. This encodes CASSSGMGQPQHF.

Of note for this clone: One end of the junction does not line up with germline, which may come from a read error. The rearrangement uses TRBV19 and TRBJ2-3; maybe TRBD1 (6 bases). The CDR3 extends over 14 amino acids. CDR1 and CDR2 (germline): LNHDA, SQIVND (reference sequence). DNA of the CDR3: TGTGCCAGTAGTATAGCGCGGACAGCAGAGACGCAGTATTTT. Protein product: CASSIARTAETQYF.

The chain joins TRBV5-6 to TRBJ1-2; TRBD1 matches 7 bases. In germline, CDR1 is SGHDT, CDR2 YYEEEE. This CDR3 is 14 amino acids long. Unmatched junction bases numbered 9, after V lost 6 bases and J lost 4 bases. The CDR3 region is CASTLQTGLYGYTF. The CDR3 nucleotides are TGTGCCAGCACCCTGCAGACAGGGCTCTATGGCTACACCTTC.

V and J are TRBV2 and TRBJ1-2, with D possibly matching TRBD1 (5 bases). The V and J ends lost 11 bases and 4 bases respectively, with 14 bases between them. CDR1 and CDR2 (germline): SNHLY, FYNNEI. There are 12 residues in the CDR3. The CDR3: CAHAGRGYGYTF. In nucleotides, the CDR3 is TGTGCCCACGCAGGGCGAGGCTATGGCTACACCTTC. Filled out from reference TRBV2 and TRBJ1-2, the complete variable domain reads EPEVTQTPSHQVTQMGQEVILRCVPISNHLYFYWYRQILGQKVEFLVSFYNNEISEKSEIFDDQFSVERPDGSNFTLKIRSTKLEDSAMYFCAHAGRGYGYTFGSGTRLTVV.

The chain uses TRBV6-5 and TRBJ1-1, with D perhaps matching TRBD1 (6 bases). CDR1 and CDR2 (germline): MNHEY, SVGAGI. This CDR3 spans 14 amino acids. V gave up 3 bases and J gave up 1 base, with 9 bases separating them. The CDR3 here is CASSYKGGNTEAFF. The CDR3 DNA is TGTGCCAGCAGTTATAAGGGGGGGAACACTGAAGCTTTCTTT.

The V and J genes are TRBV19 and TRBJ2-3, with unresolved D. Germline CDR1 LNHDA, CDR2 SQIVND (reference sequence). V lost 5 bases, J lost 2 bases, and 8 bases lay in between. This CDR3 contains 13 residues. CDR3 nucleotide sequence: TGTGCCAGTAGTGACCTCCACACAGATACGCAGTATTTT. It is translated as CASSDLHTDTQYF.

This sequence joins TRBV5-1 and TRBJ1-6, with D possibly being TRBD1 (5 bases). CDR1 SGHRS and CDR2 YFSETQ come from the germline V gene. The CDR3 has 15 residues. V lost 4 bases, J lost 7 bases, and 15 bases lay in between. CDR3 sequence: CASSRSQVENSPLHF. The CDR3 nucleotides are TGCGCCAGCAGCAGGTCACAGGTAGAGAATTCACCCCTCCACTTT.

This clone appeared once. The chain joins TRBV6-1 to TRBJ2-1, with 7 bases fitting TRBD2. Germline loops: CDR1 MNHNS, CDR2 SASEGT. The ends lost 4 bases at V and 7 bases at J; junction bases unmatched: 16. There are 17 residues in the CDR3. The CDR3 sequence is CASSASPIGGLGNEQFF. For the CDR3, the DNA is TGTGCCAGCAGTGCCTCTCCAATCGGGGGGTTGGGGAATGAGCAGTTCTTC.

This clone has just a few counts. CDR3 residues: CATTSATNTGELFF. The CDR3 DNA follows: TGTGCCACCACTTCCGCCACGAACACCGGGGAGCTGTTTTTT. This chain links TRBV15 with TRBJ2-2; D remains unclear. This CDR3 is 14 amino acids long. From germline, CDR1 is LNHNV and CDR2 YYDKDF (reference sequence). V was shortened by 7 bases and J by 0 bases, with 9 bases between the two germline ends.

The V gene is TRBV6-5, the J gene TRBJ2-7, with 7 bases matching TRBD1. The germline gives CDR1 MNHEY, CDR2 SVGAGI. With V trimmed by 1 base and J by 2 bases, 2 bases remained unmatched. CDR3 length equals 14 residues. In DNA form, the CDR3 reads TGTGCCAGCAGTTACTGGACAGGAACCTACGAGCAGTACTTC. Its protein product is CASSYWTGTYEQYF.

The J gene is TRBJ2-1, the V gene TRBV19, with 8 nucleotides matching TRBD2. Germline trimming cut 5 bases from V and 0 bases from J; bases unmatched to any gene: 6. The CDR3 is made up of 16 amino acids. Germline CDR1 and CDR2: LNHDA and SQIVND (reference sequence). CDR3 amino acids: CASSPRAGVSYNEQFF. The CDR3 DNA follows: TGTGCCAGTAGTCCGCGAGCGGGGGTCTCCTACAATGAGCAGTTCTTC.

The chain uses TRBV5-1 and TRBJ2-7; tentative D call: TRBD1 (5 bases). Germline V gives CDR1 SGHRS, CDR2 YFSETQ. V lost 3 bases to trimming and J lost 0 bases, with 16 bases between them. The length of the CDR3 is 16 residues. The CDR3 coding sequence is TGCGCCAGCAGCTCGGGTTGGGGCAGGGACTCCTACGAGCAGTACTTC. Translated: CASSSGWGRDSYEQYF.

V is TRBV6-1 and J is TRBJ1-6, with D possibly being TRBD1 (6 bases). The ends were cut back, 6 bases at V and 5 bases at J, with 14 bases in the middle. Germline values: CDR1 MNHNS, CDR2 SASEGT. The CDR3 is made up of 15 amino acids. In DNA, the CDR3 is TGTGCCAGCAGCGCGTGGGGGCAGAATAATTCACCCCTCCACTTT. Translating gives CASSAWGQNNSPLHF.

The CDR3 loop is CASSSGQSYGYTF. The CDR3 DNA reads as TGTGCCAGCAGCTCCGGGCAGAGCTATGGCTACACCTTC. The chain joins TRBV5-5 to TRBJ1-2; no reliable D call. Between the trimmed V and J ends, which lost 3 bases and 4 bases, there was a span of 10 bases. Germline CDR1 and CDR2: SGHKS and YYEKEE (reference sequence). The CDR3 consists of 13 residues.

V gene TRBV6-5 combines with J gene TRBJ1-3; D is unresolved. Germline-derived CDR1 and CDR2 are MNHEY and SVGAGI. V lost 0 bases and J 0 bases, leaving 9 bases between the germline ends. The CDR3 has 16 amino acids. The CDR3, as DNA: TGTGCCAGCAGTTACTCACGGGCCTTCTCTGGAAACACCATATATTTT. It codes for CASSYSRAFSGNTIYF.

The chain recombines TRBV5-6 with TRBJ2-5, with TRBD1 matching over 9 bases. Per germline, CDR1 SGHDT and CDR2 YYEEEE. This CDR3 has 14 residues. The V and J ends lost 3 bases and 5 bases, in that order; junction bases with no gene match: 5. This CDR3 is CASSSPGTGETQYF. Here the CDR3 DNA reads TGTGCCAGCAGCTCCCCCGGGACAGGGGAGACCCAGTACTTC.

The CDR3 region has the DNA TGTGCCAGCAGTTACCCCGGGACAGGATATTACGAGCAGTACTTC. Amino acids: CASSYPGTGYYEQYF. The genes are TRBV6-6 and TRBJ2-7; TRBD1 aligns across 8 bases. The trim removed 2 bases at V and 4 bases at J, leaving 7 bases unmatched. This CDR3 region has 15 residues. The germline V gene encodes CDR1 MNHNY and CDR2 SVGAGI (reference sequence).